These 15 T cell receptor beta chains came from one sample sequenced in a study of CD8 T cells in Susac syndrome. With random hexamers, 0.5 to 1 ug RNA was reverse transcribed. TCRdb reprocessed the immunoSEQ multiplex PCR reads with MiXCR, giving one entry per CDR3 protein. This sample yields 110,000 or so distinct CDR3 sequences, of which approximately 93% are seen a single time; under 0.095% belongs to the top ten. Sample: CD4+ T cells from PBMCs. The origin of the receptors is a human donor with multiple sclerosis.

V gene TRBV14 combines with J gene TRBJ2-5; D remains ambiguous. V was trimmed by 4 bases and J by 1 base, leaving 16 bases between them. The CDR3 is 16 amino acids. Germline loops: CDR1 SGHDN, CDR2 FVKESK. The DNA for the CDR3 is TGTGCCAGCAGCCCCTCTTGGCGGAAACTCCAAGAGACCCAGTACTTC. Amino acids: CASSPSWRKLQETQYF.

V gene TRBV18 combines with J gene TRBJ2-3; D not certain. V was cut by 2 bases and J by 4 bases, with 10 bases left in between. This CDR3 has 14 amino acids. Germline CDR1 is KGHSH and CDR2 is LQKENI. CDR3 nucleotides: TGTGCCAGCTCACCAGAGACTGGGGCAGATACGCAGTATTTT. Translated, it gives CASSPETGADTQYF.

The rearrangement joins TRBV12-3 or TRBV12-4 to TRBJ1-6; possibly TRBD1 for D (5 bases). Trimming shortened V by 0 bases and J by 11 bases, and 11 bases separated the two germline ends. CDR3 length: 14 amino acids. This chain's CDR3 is CASSLALIGAPLHF. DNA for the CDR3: TGTGCCAGCAGTTTAGCGCTTATAGGGGCACCCCTCCACTTT.

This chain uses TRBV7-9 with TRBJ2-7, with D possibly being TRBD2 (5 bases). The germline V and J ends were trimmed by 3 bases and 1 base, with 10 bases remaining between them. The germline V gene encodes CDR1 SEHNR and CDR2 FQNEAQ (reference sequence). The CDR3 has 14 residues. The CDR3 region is CASSFSRESYEQYF. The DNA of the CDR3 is TGTGCCAGCAGCTTTTCGAGGGAATCCTACGAGCAGTACTTC.

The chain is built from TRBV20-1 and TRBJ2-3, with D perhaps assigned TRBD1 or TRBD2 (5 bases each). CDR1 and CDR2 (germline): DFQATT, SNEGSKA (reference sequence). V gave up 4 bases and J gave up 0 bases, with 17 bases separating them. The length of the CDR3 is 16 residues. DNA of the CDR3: TGCAGTGCTACGTACCGGGACGGTTCTAGCACAGATACGCAGTATTTT. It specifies CSATYRDGSSTDTQYF.

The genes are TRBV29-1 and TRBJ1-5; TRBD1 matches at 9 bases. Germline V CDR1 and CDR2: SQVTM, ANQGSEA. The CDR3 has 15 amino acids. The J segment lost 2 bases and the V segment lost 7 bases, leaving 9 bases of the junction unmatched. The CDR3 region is CSATGGALGNQPQHF. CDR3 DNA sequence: TGCAGCGCCACAGGGGGCGCTTTGGGCAATCAGCCCCAGCATTTT.

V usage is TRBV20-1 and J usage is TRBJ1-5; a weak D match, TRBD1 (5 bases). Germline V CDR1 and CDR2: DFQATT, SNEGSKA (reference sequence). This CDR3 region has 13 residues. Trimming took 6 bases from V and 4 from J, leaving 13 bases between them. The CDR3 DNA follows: TGCAGTGCGGCGACAGCCCAAAATCAGCCCCAGCATTTT. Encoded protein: CSAATAQNQPQHF.

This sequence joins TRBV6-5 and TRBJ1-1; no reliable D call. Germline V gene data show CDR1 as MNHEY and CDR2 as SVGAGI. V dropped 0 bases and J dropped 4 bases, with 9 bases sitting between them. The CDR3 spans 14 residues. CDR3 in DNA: TGTGCCAGCAGTTACTCGAATACGGGCACTGAAGCTTTCTTT. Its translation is CASSYSNTGTEAFF.

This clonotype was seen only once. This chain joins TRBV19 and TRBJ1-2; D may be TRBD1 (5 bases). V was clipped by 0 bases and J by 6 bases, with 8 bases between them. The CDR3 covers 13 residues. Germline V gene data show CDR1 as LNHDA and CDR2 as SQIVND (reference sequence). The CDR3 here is CASSIEGTNGYTF. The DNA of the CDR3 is TGTGCCAGTAGTATAGAGGGGACGAATGGCTACACCTTC.

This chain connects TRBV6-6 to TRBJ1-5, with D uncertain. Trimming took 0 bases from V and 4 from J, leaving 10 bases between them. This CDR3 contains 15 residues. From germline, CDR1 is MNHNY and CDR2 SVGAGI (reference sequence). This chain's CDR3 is CASSYSTDLNQPQHF. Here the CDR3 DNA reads TGTGCCAGCAGTTACTCCACGGATCTTAATCAGCCCCAGCATTTT.

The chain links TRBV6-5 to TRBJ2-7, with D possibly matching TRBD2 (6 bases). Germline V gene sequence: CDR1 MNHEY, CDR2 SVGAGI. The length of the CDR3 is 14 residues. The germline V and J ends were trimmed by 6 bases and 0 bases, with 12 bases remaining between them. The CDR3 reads CASRGLSSSYEQYF. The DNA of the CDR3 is TGTGCCAGCAGGGGACTTTCGAGCTCCTACGAGCAGTACTTC.

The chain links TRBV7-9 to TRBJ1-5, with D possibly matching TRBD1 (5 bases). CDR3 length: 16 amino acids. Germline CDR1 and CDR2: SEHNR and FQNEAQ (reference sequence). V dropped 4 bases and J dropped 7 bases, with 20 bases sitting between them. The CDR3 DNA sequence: TGTGCCAGCAGCTCAAGTGGTTGGGGGGAGCGGCAGCCCCAGCATTTT. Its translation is CASSSSGWGERQPQHF.

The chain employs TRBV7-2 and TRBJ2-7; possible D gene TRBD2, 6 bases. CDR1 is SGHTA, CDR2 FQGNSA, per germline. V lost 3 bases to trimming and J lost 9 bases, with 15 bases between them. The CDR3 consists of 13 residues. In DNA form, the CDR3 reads TGTGCCAGCAGCTTGGGGGACTTGAGGAGGCAGTACTTC. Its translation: CASSLGDLRRQYF.

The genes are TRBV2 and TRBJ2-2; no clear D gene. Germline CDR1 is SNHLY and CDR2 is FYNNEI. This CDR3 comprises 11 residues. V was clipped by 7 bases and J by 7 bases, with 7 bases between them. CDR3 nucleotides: TGTGCCAGCACTTTACGCGGGGAGCTGTTTTTT. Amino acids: CASTLRGELFF. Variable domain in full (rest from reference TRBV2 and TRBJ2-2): EPEVTQTPSHQVTQMGQEVILRCVPISNHLYFYWYRQILGQKVEFLVSFYNNEISEKSEIFDDQFSVERPDGSNFTLKIRSTKLEDSAMYFCASTLRGELFFGEGSRLTVL.

The CDR3 region has the DNA TGTGCCAGCAGTTCGACAGGGGAGGTGGGTGGGAACACTGAAGCTTTCTTT. Its translation: CASSSTGEVGGNTEAFF. V is TRBV12-3 or TRBV12-4 and J is TRBJ1-1; 8 bases are a match to TRBD1. The CDR3 totals 17 residues. V was clipped by 4 bases and J by 1 base; unmatched bases: 11.